This T cell receptor beta chain was profiled in a study of blood T cell repertoires in COVID-19. Across the study: Material from acute and convalescent COVID-19 was sourced from the United States, Italy and Spain.

The age range of participants was about 18 to 90 years, with residence in roughly 25 US areas. Donors in Cohort 3 counted as recovered after two negative PCRs, clearance, or symptom resolution. This table comes from immunoSEQ multiplex PCR, and its TCRdb copy is limited to in-frame clones, with some not included. Seen here are about 380,000 clones, roughly 86% observed once, and the top ten hold 1% to 1.5%. Sequenced input: PBMCs or T cells enriched from blood (not recorded which). This receptor was taken from a man aged 30-40 years who had recovered from COVID-19.

The CDR3 region has the DNA TGTGCCAGCAGCTTGGGGCAGGGAGGGGATACGCAGTATTTT. As protein: CASSLGQGGDTQYF. V gene TRBV5-4 combines with J gene TRBJ2-3, with 7 bases identical to TRBD2. The CDR3 extends over 14 amino acids. V lost 0 bases and J lost 6; bases outside the gene matches: 4. The germline V gene encodes CDR1 SGHNT and CDR2 YYREEE (reference sequence). The full variable domain, with the rest looked up from reference TRBV5-4 and TRBJ2-3, is ETGVTQSPTHLIKTRGQQVTLRCSSQSGHNTVSWYQQALGQGPQFIFQYYREEENGRGNFPPRFSGLQFPNYSSELNVNALELDDSALYLCASSLGQGGDTQYFGPGTRLTVL.